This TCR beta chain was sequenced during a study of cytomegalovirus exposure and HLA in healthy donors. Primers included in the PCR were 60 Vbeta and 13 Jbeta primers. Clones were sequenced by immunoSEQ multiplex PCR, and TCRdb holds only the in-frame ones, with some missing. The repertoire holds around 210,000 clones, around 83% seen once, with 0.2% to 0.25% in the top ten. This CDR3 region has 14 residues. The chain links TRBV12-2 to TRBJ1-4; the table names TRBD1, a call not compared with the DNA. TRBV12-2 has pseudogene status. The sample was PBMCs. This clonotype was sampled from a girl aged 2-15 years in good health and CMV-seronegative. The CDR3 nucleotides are TGTGCAAGTCGCTTAGGGACAGGGAATGAAAAACTGTTTTTT. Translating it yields CASRLGTGNEKLFF.